This T cell receptor beta chain was sequenced in a study of metastatic and nonmetastatic thyroid tumors. Study information: A comparison of repertoires was made across blood and tumor or nodule tissue from malignant and benign thyroid patients. Study results and caveats: It was reportedly found that TCR beta diversity was significantly higher in malignant thyroid tumors than in benign nodules, a difference seen in both blood and tumor samples.

Trimming took 5 bases from V and 9 from J, leaving 26 bases between them. The CDR3 runs 17 residues. This clone was recorded many times. Antigen: not known. TCRdb reanalyzed the PCR reads via MiXCR. Of about 40,000 clones detected, 17% appear once; the ten largest clones hold 9.9%. Before thyroid surgery, none of the patients had received any treatment. This sequence originates from a female donor with papillary thyroid cancer or a benign thyroid nodule (not recorded which). Some clones in this sample may be carry-over from other donors' samples. Sequenced sample: tumor tissue. The V gene is TRBV12-3 or TRBV12-4, the J gene TRBJ1-5; unclear D gene. CDR3 DNA: TGTGCCAGCAGTCAAGAGCAAGGGTTGCACAGAGGGTGGCCCCAGCATTTT. This translates into CASSQEQGLHRGWPQHF.